The 32 T cell receptor beta chains given below trace back to one sample, sequenced in a study of T cells in localized non-small cell lung cancer. The method was immunoSEQ multiplex PCR; TCRdb's version includes in-frame clones alone and lacks a portion of them. The sample contains roughly 70,000 clones, approximately 87% of which appear only once. The sequences come from peripheral blood, collected before any cancer treatment. The source is a male donor aged 60 or over with stage III squamous cell lung carcinoma.

The chain carries TRBV7-2 and TRBJ2-1; the D gene is possibly TRBD2 (6 bases). Between the trimmed V and J ends, which lost 1 base and 0 bases, there was a span of 10 bases. This CDR3 spans 16 amino acids. From germline, CDR1 is SGHTA and CDR2 FQGNSA. CDR3 in DNA: TGTGCCAGCAGCTTAGACGGGGGATCCTCCTACAATGAGCAGTTCTTC. Protein sequence: CASSLDGGSSYNEQFF.

The J gene is TRBJ1-1, the V gene TRBV9; 9 bases line up with TRBD1. The CDR3 sequence is 15 residues long. In germline, CDR1 is SGDLS, CDR2 YYNGEE. Losses at the gene ends were 3 bases for V and 0 bases for J; bases not matched to a gene: 3. CDR3 coding DNA: TGTGCCAGCAGCGAAGGGACAGGGATGAACACTGAAGCTTTCTTT. Protein: CASSEGTGMNTEAFF.

The chain is built from TRBV7-9 and TRBJ1-1; TRBD1 agrees at 8 bases. The V segment lost 8 bases and the J segment 1 base; nucleotides outside the gene matches: 9. This CDR3 contains 15 residues. Per the germline V gene, CDR1 is SEHNR and CDR2 is FQNEAQ (reference sequence). CDR3 region: CASCGGDRRNTEAFF. The DNA for the CDR3 is TGTGCCAGCTGCGGGGGGGACAGGAGGAACACTGAAGCTTTCTTT.

The rearrangement joins TRBV5-5 to TRBJ1-1, with 11 bases matching TRBD1. The CDR3 spans 13 residues. The V and J ends lost 4 bases and 6 bases, in that order; junction bases with no gene match: 2. Germline-derived CDR1 and CDR2 are SGHKS and YYEKEE (reference sequence). The CDR3 region has the DNA TGTGCCAGCAGCAGGGACAGGGGGGCTGAAGCTTTCTTT. Amino acid sequence: CASSRDRGAEAFF.

The chain uses TRBV7-2 and TRBJ2-5; D may match TRBD1 or TRBD2 (5 bases each). CDR3 length equals 12 residues. The germline gives CDR1 SGHTA, CDR2 FQGNSA. Trimming stripped 7 bases from V and 4 bases from J, with 10 bases between. The CDR3, as DNA: TGTGCCAGCACCCCCGGGGCAGAGACCCAGTACTTC. Its protein product is CASTPGAETQYF. Using reference TRBV7-2 and TRBJ2-5 for the parts outside the CDR3, the full variable domain is GAGVSQSPSNKVTEKGKDVELRCDPISGHTALYWYRQSLGQGLEFLIYFQGNSAPDKSGLPSDRFSAERTGGSVSTLTIQRTQQEDSAVYLCASTPGAETQYFGPGTRLLVL.

The V gene is TRBV15, the J gene TRBJ1-5, with unresolved D. The CDR3 has 12 amino acids. V was trimmed by 1 base and J by 4 bases, leaving 2 bases between them. Germline V CDR1 and CDR2: LNHNV, YYDKDF (reference sequence). CDR3 in amino acids: CATSRANQPQHF. The CDR3 DNA reads TGTGCCACCAGCAGAGCGAATCAGCCCCAGCATTTT.

The chain recombines TRBV5-1 with TRBJ1-1, with a possible D match to TRBD1 (6 bases). The CDR3 covers 13 residues. Germline V gene data show CDR1 as SGHRS and CDR2 as YFSETQ. Trimming cost V 1 base and J 3 bases, with 7 bases left between them. CDR3: CASSLTGHTEAFF. CDR3 bases: TGCGCCAGCAGCTTGACAGGGCACACTGAAGCTTTCTTT.

The V gene is TRBV2, the J gene TRBJ1-1, with a possible D match to TRBD1 (6 bases). CDR1 is SNHLY, CDR2 FYNNEI, per germline. CDR3 length: 14 amino acids. Trimming took off 5 bases at V and 4 bases at J, with 14 bases between the two ends. Here the CDR3 DNA reads TGTGCCAGCAGTCTTTTCAGGGGACCCACTGAAGCTTTCTTT. Amino acid sequence: CASSLFRGPTEAFF. The full variable domain, in which reference TRBV2 and TRBJ1-1 provide the parts outside the CDR3, is EPEVTQTPSHQVTQMGQEVILRCVPISNHLYFYWYRQILGQKVEFLVSFYNNEISEKSEIFDDQFSVERPDGSNFTLKIRSTKLEDSAMYFCASSLFRGPTEAFFGQGTRLTVV.

This sequence joins TRBV6-6 and TRBJ2-1, with TRBD1 identical over 8 bases. CDR1 MNHNY and CDR2 SVGAGI come from the germline V gene (reference sequence). The CDR3 runs to 16 residues. The ends lost 4 bases at V and 2 bases at J; junction bases unmatched: 7. The CDR3 loop is CASSSDRVGTYNEQFF. Written as DNA, the CDR3 is TGTGCCAGCAGTTCGGACAGGGTTGGGACCTACAATGAGCAGTTCTTC.

V usage is TRBV7-9 and J usage is TRBJ1-3; weak D call: TRBD1 (5 bases). Trimming stripped 5 bases from V and 7 bases from J, with 21 bases between. This CDR3 is 16 amino acids long. Germline V CDR1 and CDR2: SEHNR, FQNEAQ (reference sequence). The CDR3 nucleotides read TGTGCCAGCAGCCCCCCCTCTATTCCCAGGGTTAACACCATATATTTT. Encoded protein: CASSPPSIPRVNTIYF.

The chain recombines TRBV7-2 with TRBJ2-1, with D perhaps matching TRBD2 (5 bases). V lost 5 bases, J lost 6 bases, and 17 bases lay in between. The CDR3 covers 15 residues. Germline CDR1 and CDR2: SGHTA and FQGNSA. In nucleotides, the CDR3 is TGTGCCAGCAGCCGGCGGGCATACAACGCCAATGAGCAGTTCTTC. Protein: CASSRRAYNANEQFF.

A few counts support this clone. The V and J genes are TRBV30 and TRBJ1-5; 7 bases match TRBD1. Trimming cost V 3 bases and J 10 bases; bases outside gene matches: 9. The germline V gene has CDR1 GTSNPN and CDR2 SVGIG (reference sequence). The CDR3 consists of 13 residues. This CDR3 reads CAWRPTGAGPQHF. The CDR3 nucleotides are TGTGCCTGGAGGCCCACAGGGGCGGGTCCCCAGCATTTT. The complete variable domain, with remaining parts taken from reference TRBV30 and TRBJ1-5, reads SQTIHQWPATLVQPVGSPLSLECTVEGTSNPNLYWYRQAAGRGLQLLFYSVGIGQISSEVPQNLSASRPQDRQFILSSKKLLLSDSGFYLCAWRPTGAGPQHFGDGTRLSIL.

A single count supports this clone. The chain uses TRBV11-2 and TRBJ2-1, with 7 bases identical to TRBD1. Trimming at V came to 5 bases and at J to 6 bases, leaving 10 bases not matched to a gene. Germline V gene data show CDR1 as SGHAT and CDR2 as FQNNGV. This CDR3 is 15 amino acids long. Here the CDR3 reads CASSPTGIVANEQFF. CDR3 DNA sequence: TGTGCCAGCAGCCCGACAGGGATCGTTGCCAATGAGCAGTTCTTC.

This chain links TRBV30 with TRBJ1-1; 7 bases map to TRBD1. The CDR3 totals 14 residues. V gave up 3 bases and J gave up 5 bases; unmatched junction bases: 9. CDR1 is GTSNPN, CDR2 SVGIG, per germline (reference sequence). The CDR3 sequence: CAWSSGTAATEAFF. As DNA, the CDR3 is TGTGCCTGGAGCTCCGGGACAGCGGCAACTGAAGCTTTCTTT.

The chain employs TRBV7-2 and TRBJ1-5, with a tentative D call TRBD1 (6 bases). The CDR3 spans 13 residues. V dropped 6 bases and J dropped 6 bases, with 12 bases sitting between them. Germline V gene lookup returns CDR1 SGHTA and CDR2 FQGNSA. CDR3 nucleotide sequence: TGTGCCAGCAGTCAGACAGGCCGTCAGCCCCAGCATTTT. It is translated as CASSQTGRQPQHF.

The rearrangement joins TRBV7-9 to TRBJ2-6; D is unresolved. The germline V and J ends were trimmed by 6 bases and 5 bases, with 17 bases remaining between them. This CDR3 comprises 16 residues. Germline CDR1 reads SEHNR; CDR2 reads FQNEAQ (reference sequence). The CDR3: CASRPRVNFRANVLTF. CDR3 DNA sequence: TGTGCCAGCAGGCCCCGAGTGAATTTTAGGGCCAACGTCCTGACTTTC.

V gene TRBV30 combines with J gene TRBJ1-6, with D uncertain. This CDR3 has 13 amino acids. V was trimmed by 1 base and J by 7 bases, leaving 8 bases between them. Germline loops: CDR1 GTSNPN, CDR2 SVGIG (reference sequence). The CDR3 DNA sequence: TGTGCCTGGAGTGGGGCAAGCAATTCACCCCTCCACTTT. Protein sequence: CAWSGASNSPLHF.

This chain connects TRBV9 to TRBJ2-1; D gene ambiguous. CDR1 is SGDLS and CDR2 is YYNGEE in the germline V gene. V lost 4 bases, J lost 8 bases, and 10 bases lay in between. The CDR3 has 12 amino acids. CDR3 DNA: TGTGCCAGCAGCCGACGCTGGGATGAGCAGTTCTTC. It translates to CASSRRWDEQFF.

The CDR3 sequence: CASSFRHGYTF. The CDR3 DNA reads TGTGCCAGCAGCTTCCGCCATGGCTACACCTTC. The chain carries TRBV7-9 and TRBJ1-2, with D uncertain. CDR1 is SEHNR and CDR2 is FQNEAQ in the germline V gene (reference sequence). V was trimmed by 3 bases and J by 6 bases, leaving 5 bases between them. The CDR3 is 11 residues long.

V gene TRBV7-8 combines with J gene TRBJ1-6; 9 bases are shared with TRBD1. V lost 3 bases, J lost 8 bases, and 2 bases stayed unmatched. Germline CDR1 reads SGHVS; CDR2 reads FQNEAQ. The CDR3 is 14 amino acids. The CDR3 region is CASSLGTGHSPLHF. The CDR3 DNA reads as TGTGCCAGCAGCTTGGGGACAGGGCATTCACCCCTCCACTTT.

This clone was seen a few times. The chain employs TRBV5-1 and TRBJ1-5, with a tentative D call TRBD1 (5 bases). This CDR3 is built from 15 residues. Per germline, CDR1 SGHRS and CDR2 YFSETQ. V was cut by 3 bases and J by 2 bases, with 12 bases left in between. This chain's CDR3 is CASSSGGGGNQPQHF. The CDR3 DNA is TGCGCCAGCAGCTCGGGCGGGGGTGGCAATCAGCCCCAGCATTTT. Full variable domain (remainder filled in from reference TRBV5-1 and TRBJ1-5): KAGVTQTPRYLIKTRGQQVTLSCSPISGHRSVSWYQQTPGQGLQFLFEYFSETQRNKGNFPGRFSGRQFSNSRSEMNVSTLELGDSALYLCASSSGGGGNQPQHFGDGTRLSIL.

The genes are TRBV6-5 and TRBJ1-5, with D possibly matching TRBD1 (5 bases). This CDR3 is built from 13 residues. V was pared by 0 bases and J by 7 bases, with 7 bases between. The germline gives CDR1 MNHEY, CDR2 SVGAGI. The DNA for the CDR3 is TGTGCCAGCAGTTACTCAGGGGAGCAGCCCCAGCATTTT. It encodes CASSYSGEQPQHF.

The chain joins TRBV5-8 to TRBJ2-7, with 12 bases that match TRBD1. CDR3 length equals 15 residues. V lost 0 bases to trimming and J lost 7 bases; unmatched junction nucleotides: 5. Per germline, CDR1 SGHTS and CDR2 YDEGEE. The CDR3: CASSLEGTGGEEQYF. In DNA, the CDR3 is TGTGCCAGCAGCTTGGAGGGGACAGGGGGCGAAGAGCAGTACTTC.

The chain couples TRBV27 to TRBJ1-2; 10 bases agree with TRBD1. V lost 5 bases and J lost 7; bases outside the gene matches: 7. CDR1 MNHEY and CDR2 SMNVEV come from the germline V gene (reference sequence). The CDR3 totals 14 residues. The CDR3 loop reads CASSPGTGDGGYTF. The CDR3 DNA reads TGTGCCAGCAGTCCAGGGACAGGGGACGGTGGCTACACCTTC.

The chain has TRBV29-1 and TRBJ2-7, with 8 positions matching TRBD1. CDR1 is SQVTM, CDR2 ANQGSEA, per germline. V was pared by 6 bases and J by 3 bases, with 10 bases of the junction left unmatched. The CDR3 sequence is 14 residues long. In nucleotides, the CDR3 is TGCAGCGTCCTTCTCCCCGGACAGGGCTACGAGCAGTACTTC. Translating it yields CSVLLPGQGYEQYF.

DNA of the CDR3: TGTGCCAGCAGCTTGTCGGGCCAGGGGGTCGAGCAGTACGTC. Protein: CASSLSGQGVEQYV. V and J are TRBV5-4 and TRBJ2-7; 7 nucleotides align to TRBD1. The length of the CDR3 is 14 residues. Germline V CDR1 and CDR2: SGHNT, YYREEE (reference sequence). J was trimmed by 6 bases and V by 1 base; bases with no gene match: 7.

The rearrangement uses TRBV6-4 and TRBJ2-1, with D perhaps matching TRBD2 (5 bases). Trimming cost V 4 bases and J 1 base, with 11 bases left between them. CDR1 MRHNA and CDR2 SNTAGT come from the germline V gene. This CDR3 region has 15 residues. CDR3 protein: CASSVRTGSYNEQFF. The CDR3 DNA sequence: TGTGCCAGCAGTGTCCGCACGGGGTCCTACAATGAGCAGTTCTTC.

The genes are TRBV5-5 and TRBJ2-3; D may be TRBD1 (6 bases). In germline, CDR1 is SGHKS, CDR2 YYEKEE (reference sequence). V lost 4 bases and J 0 bases, leaving 9 bases between the germline ends. The CDR3 is 14 amino acids. The DNA for the CDR3 is TGTGCCAGCAGCCTCGACAGGAGCACAGATACGCAGTATTTT. Translating gives CASSLDRSTDTQYF. Variable domain in full (rest from reference TRBV5-5 and TRBJ2-3): DAGVTQSPTHLIKTRGQQVTLRCSPISGHKSVSWYQQVLGQGPQFIFQYYEKEERGRGNFPDRFSARQFPNYSSELNVNALLLGDSALYLCASSLDRSTDTQYFGPGTRLTVL.

This clone showed up many times. The sample carries other DNA sequences with the same CDR3. V usage is TRBV5-4 and J usage is TRBJ2-7; TRBD1 aligns across 10 bases. Germline V CDR1 and CDR2: SGHNT, YYREEE (reference sequence). V gave up 2 bases and J gave up 3 bases; unmatched junction bases: 5. The CDR3 is made up of 15 amino acids. CDR3 sequence reads: CASSFPGQGIYEQYF. DNA of the CDR3: TGTGCCAGCAGCTTCCCGGGACAGGGGATCTACGAGCAGTACTTC.

V gene TRBV9 combines with J gene TRBJ1-4, with D uncertain. Trimming stripped 0 bases from V and 0 bases from J, with 9 bases between. This CDR3 is built from 16 residues. CDR1 SGDLS and CDR2 YYNGEE come from the germline V gene. The CDR3 nucleotides are TGTGCCAGCAGCGTAGAAGGGTATGCAACTAATGAAAAACTGTTTTTT. This encodes CASSVEGYATNEKLFF. The whole variable domain, filled in from reference TRBV9 and TRBJ1-4, reads DSGVTQTPKHLITATGQRVTLRCSPRSGDLSVYWYQQSLDQGLQFLIQYYNGEERAKGNILERFSAQQFPDLHSELNLSSLELGDSALYFCASSVEGYATNEKLFFGSGTQLSVL.

The chain combines TRBV4-3 with TRBJ1-2, with D possibly being TRBD1 (5 bases). V was trimmed by 0 bases and J by 4 bases, leaving 12 bases between them. In germline, CDR1 is LGHNA, CDR2 YSLEER. The CDR3 sequence is 15 residues long. DNA of the CDR3: TGCGCCAGCAGCCAAGATCGGGGCAGCCCCTATGGCTACACCTTC. This codes for CASSQDRGSPYGYTF.

V usage is TRBV7-2 and J usage is TRBJ2-1; TRBD2 aligns across 7 bases. V shed 1 base, J shed 0 bases, and the junction held 3 bases outside the gene matches. The CDR3 has 16 residues. From germline, CDR1 is SGHTA and CDR2 FQGNSA. The CDR3 spells CASSLGGGRSYNEQFF. Written as DNA, the CDR3 is TGTGCCAGCAGCTTAGGGGGGGGACGCTCCTACAATGAGCAGTTCTTC.